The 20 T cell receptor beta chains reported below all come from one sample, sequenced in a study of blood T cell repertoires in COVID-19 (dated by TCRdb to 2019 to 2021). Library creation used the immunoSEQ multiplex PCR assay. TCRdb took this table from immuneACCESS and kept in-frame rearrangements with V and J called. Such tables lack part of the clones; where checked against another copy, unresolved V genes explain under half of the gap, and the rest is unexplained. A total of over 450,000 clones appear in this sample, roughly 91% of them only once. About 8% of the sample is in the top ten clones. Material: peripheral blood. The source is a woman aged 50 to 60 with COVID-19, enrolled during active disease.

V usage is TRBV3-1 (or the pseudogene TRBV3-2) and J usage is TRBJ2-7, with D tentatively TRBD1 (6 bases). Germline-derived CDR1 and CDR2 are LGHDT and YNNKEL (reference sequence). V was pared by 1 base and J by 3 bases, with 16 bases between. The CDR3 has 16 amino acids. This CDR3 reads CASSQAPDRNIYEQYF. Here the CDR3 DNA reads TGTGCCAGCAGCCAAGCTCCGGACAGAAACATCTACGAGCAGTACTTC.

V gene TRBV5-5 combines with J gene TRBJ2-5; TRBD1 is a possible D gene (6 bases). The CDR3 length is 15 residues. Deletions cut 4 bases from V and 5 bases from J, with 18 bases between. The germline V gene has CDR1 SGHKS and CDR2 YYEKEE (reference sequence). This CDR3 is CASSGGHPKSETQYF. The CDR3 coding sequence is TGTGCCAGCAGCGGGGGACATCCCAAGTCGGAGACCCAGTACTTC.

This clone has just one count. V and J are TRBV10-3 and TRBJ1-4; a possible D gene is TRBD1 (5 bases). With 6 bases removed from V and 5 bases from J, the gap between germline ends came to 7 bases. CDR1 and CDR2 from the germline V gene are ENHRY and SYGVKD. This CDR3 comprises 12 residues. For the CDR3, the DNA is TGTGCCATCAGGGGGGGGAATGAAAAACTGTTTTTT. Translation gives CAIRGGNEKLFF.

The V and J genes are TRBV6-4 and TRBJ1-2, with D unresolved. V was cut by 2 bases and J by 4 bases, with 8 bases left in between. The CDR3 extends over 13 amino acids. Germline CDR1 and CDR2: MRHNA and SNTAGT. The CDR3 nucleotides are TGTGCCAGCAGTGACGGGCCGTTCTATGGCTACACCTTC. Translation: CASSDGPFYGYTF.

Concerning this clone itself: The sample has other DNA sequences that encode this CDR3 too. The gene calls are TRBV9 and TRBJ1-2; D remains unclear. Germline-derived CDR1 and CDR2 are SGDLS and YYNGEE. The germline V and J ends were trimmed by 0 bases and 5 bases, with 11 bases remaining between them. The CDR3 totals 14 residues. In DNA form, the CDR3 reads TGTGCCAGCAGCGTAGAGGAGGGCTCGTATGGCTACACCTTC. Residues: CASSVEEGSYGYTF.

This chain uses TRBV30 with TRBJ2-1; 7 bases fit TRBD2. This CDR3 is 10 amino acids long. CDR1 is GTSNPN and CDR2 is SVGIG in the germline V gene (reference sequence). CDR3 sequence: CAGGENEQFF. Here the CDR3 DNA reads TGTGCTGGGGGGGAAAATGAGCAGTTCTTC.

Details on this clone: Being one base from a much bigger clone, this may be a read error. This chain's CDR3 is CASSYGPDNEQFF. Here the CDR3 DNA reads TGTGCCAGCAGTTACGGGCCAGACAATGAGCAGTTCTTC. V gene TRBV6-5 combines with J gene TRBJ2-1; D gene uncertain. The germline gives CDR1 MNHEY, CDR2 SVGAGI. Trimming left V 2 bases short and J 5 bases short, with 7 bases between. This CDR3 spans 13 amino acids.

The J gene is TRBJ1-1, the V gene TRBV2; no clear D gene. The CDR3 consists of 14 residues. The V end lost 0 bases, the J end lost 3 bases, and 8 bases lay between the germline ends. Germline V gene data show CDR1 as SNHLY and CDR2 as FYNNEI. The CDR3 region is CASSEASGYTEAFF. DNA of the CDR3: TGTGCCAGCAGTGAAGCTAGCGGGTACACTGAAGCTTTCTTT.

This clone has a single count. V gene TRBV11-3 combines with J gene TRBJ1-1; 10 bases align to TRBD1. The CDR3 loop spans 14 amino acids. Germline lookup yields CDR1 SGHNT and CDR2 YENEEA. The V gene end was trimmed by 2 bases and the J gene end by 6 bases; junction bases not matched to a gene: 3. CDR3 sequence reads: CASSLSGQGAEAFF. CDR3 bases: TGTGCCAGCAGCTTATCCGGACAGGGGGCTGAAGCTTTCTTT.

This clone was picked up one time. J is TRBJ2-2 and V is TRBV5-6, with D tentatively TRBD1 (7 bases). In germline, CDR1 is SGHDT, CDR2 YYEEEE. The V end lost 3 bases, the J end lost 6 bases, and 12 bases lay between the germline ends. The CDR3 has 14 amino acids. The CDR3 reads CASSSQGGPGELFF. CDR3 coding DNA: TGTGCCAGCAGCTCCCAGGGGGGACCCGGGGAGCTGTTTTTT.

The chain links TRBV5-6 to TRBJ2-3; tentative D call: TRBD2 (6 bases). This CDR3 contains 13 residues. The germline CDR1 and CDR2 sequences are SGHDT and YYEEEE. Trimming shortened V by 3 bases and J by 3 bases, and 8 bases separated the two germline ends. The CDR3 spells CASSWAGTDTQYF. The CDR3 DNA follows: TGTGCCAGCAGCTGGGCGGGGACAGATACGCAGTATTTT.

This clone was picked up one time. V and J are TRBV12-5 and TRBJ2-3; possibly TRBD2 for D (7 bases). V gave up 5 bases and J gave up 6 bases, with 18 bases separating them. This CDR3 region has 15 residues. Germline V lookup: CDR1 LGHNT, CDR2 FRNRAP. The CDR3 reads CASGLYRGAADTQYF. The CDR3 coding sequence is TGTGCTAGTGGTCTATACCGGGGGGCAGCTGATACGCAGTATTTT. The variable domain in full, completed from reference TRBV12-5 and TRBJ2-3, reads DARVTQTPRHKVTEMGQEVTMRCQPILGHNTVFWYRQTMMQGLELLAYFRNRAPLDDSGMPKDRFSAEMPDATLATLKIQPSEPRDSAVYFCASGLYRGAADTQYFGPGTRLTVL.

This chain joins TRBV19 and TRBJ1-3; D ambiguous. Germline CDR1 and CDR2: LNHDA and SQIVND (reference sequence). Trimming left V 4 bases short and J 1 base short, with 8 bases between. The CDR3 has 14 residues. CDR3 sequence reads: CASSTGFSGNTIYF. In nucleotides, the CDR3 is TGTGCCAGTAGTACCGGGTTTTCTGGAAACACCATATATTTT.

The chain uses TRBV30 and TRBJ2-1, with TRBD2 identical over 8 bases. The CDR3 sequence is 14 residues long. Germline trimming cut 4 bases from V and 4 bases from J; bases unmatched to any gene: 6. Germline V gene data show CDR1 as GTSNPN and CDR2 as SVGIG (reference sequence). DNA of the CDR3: TGTGCCTGGAACGAGGCGGGGGGATACAATGAGCAGTTCTTC. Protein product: CAWNEAGGYNEQFF.

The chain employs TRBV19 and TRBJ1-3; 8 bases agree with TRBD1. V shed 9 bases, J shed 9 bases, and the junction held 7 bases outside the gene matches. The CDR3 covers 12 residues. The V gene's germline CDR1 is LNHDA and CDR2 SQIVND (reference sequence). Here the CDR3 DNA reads TGTGCCAGCGGACAGGGCGCAGGCACCATATATTTT. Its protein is CASGQGAGTIYF.

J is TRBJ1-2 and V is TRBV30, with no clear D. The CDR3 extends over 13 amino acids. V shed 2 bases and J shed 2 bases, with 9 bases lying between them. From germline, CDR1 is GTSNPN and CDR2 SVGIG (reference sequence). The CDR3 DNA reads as TGTGCCTGGAGTCAAGACAAAAACTATGGCTACACCTTC. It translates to CAWSQDKNYGYTF. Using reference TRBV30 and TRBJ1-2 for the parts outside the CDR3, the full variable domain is SQTIHQWPATLVQPVGSPLSLECTVEGTSNPNLYWYRQAAGRGLQLLFYSVGIGQISSEVPQNLSASRPQDRQFILSSKKLLLSDSGFYLCAWSQDKNYGYTFGSGTRLTVV.

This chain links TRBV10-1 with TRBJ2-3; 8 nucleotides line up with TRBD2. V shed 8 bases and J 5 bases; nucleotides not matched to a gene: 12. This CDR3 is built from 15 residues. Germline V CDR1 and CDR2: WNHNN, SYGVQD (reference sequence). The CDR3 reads CASPGRGGPVDTQYF. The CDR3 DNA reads TGCGCCAGCCCCGGCCGGGGGGGGCCCGTAGATACGCAGTATTTT.

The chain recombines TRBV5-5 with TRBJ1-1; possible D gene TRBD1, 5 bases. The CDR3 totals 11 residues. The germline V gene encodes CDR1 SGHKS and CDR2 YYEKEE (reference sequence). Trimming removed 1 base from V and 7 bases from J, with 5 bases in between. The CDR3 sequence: CASSLRGEAFF. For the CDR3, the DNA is TGTGCCAGCAGCTTGAGGGGTGAAGCTTTCTTT.

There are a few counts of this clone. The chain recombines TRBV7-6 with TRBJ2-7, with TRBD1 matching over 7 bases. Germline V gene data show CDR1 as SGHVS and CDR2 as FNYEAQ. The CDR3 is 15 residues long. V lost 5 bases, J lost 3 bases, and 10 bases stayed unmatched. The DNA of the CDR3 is TGTGCCAGCAGCCGAAACAGGGGAAGGAACTACGAGCAGTACTTC. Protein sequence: CASSRNRGRNYEQYF.

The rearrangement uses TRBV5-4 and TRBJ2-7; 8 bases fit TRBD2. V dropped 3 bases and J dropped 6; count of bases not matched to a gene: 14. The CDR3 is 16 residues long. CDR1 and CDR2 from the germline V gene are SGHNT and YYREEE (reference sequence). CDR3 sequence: CASSSRVMAGGSEQYF. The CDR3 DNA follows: TGTGCCAGCAGCTCCCGGGTGATGGCGGGGGGATCCGAGCAGTACTTC.